What follows are 29 T cell receptor beta chains derived from one specimen sequenced in a study of shared clonotypes between healthy human individuals. The protocol was immunoSEQ multiplex PCR, while the TCRdb copy is restricted to in-frame clones and leaves out a portion. Counted here are about a million clones, 60% to 80% occurring once; the ten biggest clones make up roughly 0.9%. The specimen was memory CD4+ T cells from PBMCs. The subset here: CD45RA-negative fraction. The receptors were gathered from a man aged 18-30 years in good health. Some clones in this sample may be carry-over from other donors' samples.

Details on this clone: Distinct nucleotide sequences in the sample also encode this CDR3. The chain combines TRBV28 with TRBJ2-7; 9 bases line up with TRBD2. CDR1 and CDR2 (germline): MDHEN, SYDVKM. The CDR3 is 14 residues long. J lost 3 bases, V lost 2 bases, and 2 bases had no gene match. The DNA of the CDR3 is TGTGCCAGCAGTTTACTAGCGGGAAACTACGAGCAGTACTTC. It yields the protein CASSLLAGNYEQYF.

In regard to this clone: Other DNA sequences in this sample translate to the same CDR3. The V and J genes are TRBV30 and TRBJ2-1, with a possible D match to TRBD2 (5 bases). Germline-derived CDR1 and CDR2 are GTSNPN and SVGIG (reference sequence). CDR3 length: 12 amino acids. V was cut by 0 bases and J by 6 bases, with 6 bases left in between. The CDR3 loop is CAWSVRGNEQFF. The CDR3 DNA sequence: TGTGCCTGGAGTGTACGGGGCAATGAGCAGTTCTTC.

The chain recombines TRBV6-6 with TRBJ1-2; D unresolved. V was shortened by 5 bases and J by 9 bases, with 10 bases between the two germline ends. This CDR3 is 11 amino acids long. In germline, CDR1 is MNHNY, CDR2 SVGAGI (reference sequence). The CDR3 DNA reads TGTGCCAGCAGTACCGGAGCACGCTACACCTTC. It encodes CASSTGARYTF.

The gene calls are TRBV28 and TRBJ2-7; the D is unclear. The CDR3 totals 13 residues. V was clipped by 1 base and J by 3 bases, with 7 bases between them. In germline, CDR1 is MDHEN, CDR2 SYDVKM. This CDR3 reads CASSLYGVYEQYF. CDR3 coding DNA: TGTGCCAGCAGTTTATATGGGGTCTACGAGCAGTACTTC.

This chain joins TRBV7-3 and TRBJ1-4; the D is unclear. CDR3 length equals 13 residues. CDR1 SGHTA and CDR2 FQGTGA come from the germline V gene. The V and J ends lost 5 bases and 7 bases respectively, with 11 bases between them. The CDR3 DNA follows: TGTGCCAGCAGCCCCAGAACGGGTGAAAAACTGTTTTTT. Amino acids: CASSPRTGEKLFF.

The chain is built from TRBV14 and TRBJ2-7; TRBD1 is a possible D gene (7 bases). CDR3 size: 18 residues. V gave up 4 bases and J gave up 3 bases, with 25 bases separating them. The germline V gene encodes CDR1 SGHDN and CDR2 FVKESK. CDR3 nucleotides: TGTGCCAGCAGCCTGGGACTCCCCGGGTGGGACAGAAACTACGAGCAGTACTTC. Translation gives CASSLGLPGWDRNYEQYF.

The chain carries TRBV5-1 and TRBJ2-1, with a tentative D call TRBD2 (6 bases). V was clipped by 2 bases and J by 8 bases, with 17 bases between them. There are 15 residues in the CDR3. CDR1 and CDR2 from the germline V gene are SGHRS and YFSETQ. This CDR3 is CASSLTSPILDEQFF. The CDR3 nucleotides are TGCGCCAGCAGCTTAACTAGCCCCATCTTAGATGAGCAGTTCTTC.

CDR3 in DNA: TGTGCCACCACAGCGGACAGGGGGACTGACACTGAAGCTTTCTTT. Protein sequence: CATTADRGTDTEAFF. This rearrangement joins TRBV10-3 to TRBJ1-1, with 10 positions matching TRBD1. Germline CDR1 is ENHRY and CDR2 is SYGVKD. After removal of 10 bases from V and 3 bases from J, the junction contained 11 bases not matched to a gene. The CDR3 is 15 residues long.

This clone was picked up a small number of times. The same CDR3 also results from other DNA sequences found in this sample. The chain combines TRBV5-1 with TRBJ2-3, with 11 bases aligning to TRBD2. V was pared by 2 bases and J by 3 bases, with 2 bases of the junction left unmatched. Germline CDR1 SGHRS, CDR2 YFSETQ. The CDR3 is 15 residues long. The CDR3 DNA sequence: TGCGCCAGCAGCTTAACTAGCGGGAGTACAGATACGCAGTATTTT. Protein sequence: CASSLTSGSTDTQYF.

J is TRBJ2-2 and V is TRBV29-1; the D is unclear. Germline V gives CDR1 SQVTM, CDR2 ANQGSEA. This CDR3 is built from 14 residues. CDR3 in DNA: TGCAGTGCCAGTGAAGGGCGCCTTTCCGGGGAGCTGTTTTTT. Its translation is CSASEGRLSGELFF.

The chain recombines TRBV5-4 with TRBJ1-4; D is possibly TRBD1 (6 bases). The V gene lost 4 bases and the J gene lost 8 bases, with 15 bases spanning the gap. Germline lookup yields CDR1 SGHNT and CDR2 YYREEE (reference sequence). The CDR3 length is 14 residues. The DNA for the CDR3 is TGTGCCAGCAGCCCGAACAGGGAGGACGAAAAACTGTTTTTT. Its protein is CASSPNREDEKLFF. Complete variable domain (other parts from reference TRBV5-4 and TRBJ1-4): ETGVTQSPTHLIKTRGQQVTLRCSSQSGHNTVSWYQQALGQGPQFIFQYYREEENGRGNFPPRFSGLQFPNYSSELNVNALELDDSALYLCASSPNREDEKLFFGSGTQLSVL.

The rearrangement joins TRBV6-4 to TRBJ2-5; TRBD2 might be the D (5 bases). The CDR3 is made up of 13 amino acids. Germline CDR1 reads MRHNA; CDR2 reads SNTAGT. V was pared by 2 bases and J by 5 bases, with 9 bases between. CDR3 sequence: CASSDRGGETQYF. CDR3 in DNA: TGTGCCAGCAGTGACCGGGGTGGTGAGACCCAGTACTTC.

The chain employs TRBV18 and TRBJ1-5; 7 positions agree with TRBD1. V shed 2 bases and J 7 bases; nucleotides not matched to a gene: 11. Germline V gene data show CDR1 as KGHSH and CDR2 as LQKENI. The CDR3 contains 16 residues. The CDR3 region has the DNA TGTGCCAGCTCACCAACCGTCGGGCAGGGGGGACAGCCCCAGCATTTT. It yields the protein CASSPTVGQGGQPQHF.

A few counts support this clone. V gene TRBV5-1 combines with J gene TRBJ2-1; 8 bases fit TRBD2. The length of the CDR3 is 17 residues. The ends lost 4 bases at V and 0 bases at J; junction bases unmatched: 9. From germline, CDR1 is SGHRS and CDR2 YFSETQ. As DNA, the CDR3 is TGCGCCAGCAGCCTGAATCTAGCGGGCAGCTCCTACAATGAGCAGTTCTTC. It is translated as CASSLNLAGSSYNEQFF.

The chain joins TRBV19 to TRBJ2-7; 9 bases fit TRBD1. V lost 5 bases to trimming and J lost 2 bases; unmatched junction nucleotides: 4. The CDR3 covers 14 residues. Germline lookup yields CDR1 LNHDA and CDR2 SQIVND (reference sequence). As DNA, the CDR3 is TGTGCCAGTAGTTGGGGACAGGGCCCCTACGAGCAGTACTTC. It specifies CASSWGQGPYEQYF.

The chain carries TRBV30 and TRBJ2-6; D gene ambiguous. The CDR3 length is 14 residues. Trimming shortened V by 4 bases and J by 0 bases, and 7 bases separated the two germline ends. CDR1 and CDR2 (germline): GTSNPN, SVGIG (reference sequence). Written as DNA, the CDR3 is TGTGCCTGGACTCGGTTCTCTGGGGCCAACGTCCTGACTTTC. The encoded protein is CAWTRFSGANVLTF. Full variable domain (missing parts from reference TRBV30 and TRBJ2-6): SQTIHQWPATLVQPVGSPLSLECTVEGTSNPNLYWYRQAAGRGLQLLFYSVGIGQISSEVPQNLSASRPQDRQFILSSKKLLLSDSGFYLCAWTRFSGANVLTFGAGSRLTVL.

This chain uses TRBV10-2 with TRBJ2-6; no clear D gene. The CDR3 length is 14 residues. CDR1 is WSHSY, CDR2 SAAADI, per germline. The V and J ends lost 6 bases and 9 bases respectively, with 15 bases between them. Here the CDR3 DNA reads TGCGCCAGCAGGGACGCCGGGTCGGGCAACGTCCTGACTTTC. Amino acids: CASRDAGSGNVLTF.

CDR3 loop: CASSAGGGISYEQYF. CDR3 nucleotides: TGTGCCAGTAGTGCCGGGGGCGGGATTTCGTACGAGCAGTACTTC. This chain joins TRBV19 and TRBJ2-7; D is tentatively TRBD1 or TRBD2 (6 bases each). V was shortened by 5 bases and J by 4 bases, with 18 bases between the two germline ends. The CDR3 is 15 amino acids. The V gene's germline CDR1 is LNHDA and CDR2 SQIVND (reference sequence).

This rearrangement joins TRBV7-3 to TRBJ2-5; D tentatively reads TRBD1 or TRBD2 (5 bases each). CDR3 size: 14 residues. Per the germline V gene, CDR1 is SGHTA and CDR2 is FQGTGA. V was shortened by 4 bases and J by 4 bases, with 13 bases between the two germline ends. The CDR3 DNA follows: TGTGCCAGCAGCTCGGGACCGGGCGTAGAGACCCAGTACTTC. Amino acid sequence: CASSSGPGVETQYF. The whole variable domain, filled in from reference TRBV7-3 and TRBJ2-5, reads GAGVSQTPSNKVTEKGKYVELRCDPISGHTALYWYRQSLGQGPEFLIYFQGTGAADDSGLPNDRFFAVRPEGSVSTLKIQRTERGDSAVYLCASSSGPGVETQYFGPGTRLLVL.

This chain links TRBV7-9 with TRBJ2-4; no clear D. The V gene lost 4 bases and the J gene lost 1 base, with 8 bases spanning the gap. The CDR3 is made up of 14 amino acids. The germline V gene has CDR1 SEHNR and CDR2 FQNEAQ (reference sequence). CDR3 sequence (DNA): TGTGCCAGCAGCTATGAAGGGGCCAAAAACATTCAGTACTTC. Amino acid sequence: CASSYEGAKNIQYF.

This clone was seen only once. The chain employs TRBV7-2 and TRBJ2-7; tentative D call: TRBD2 (6 bases). V gave up 5 bases and J gave up 5 bases, with 19 bases separating them. There are 15 residues in the CDR3. CDR1 SGHTA and CDR2 FQGNSA come from the germline V gene. CDR3 amino acids: CASSGPAGIRNEQYF. Here the CDR3 DNA reads TGTGCCAGCAGCGGCCCTGCGGGAATACGAAACGAGCAGTACTTC.

This clone was found a few times. The gene calls are TRBV6-1 and TRBJ2-2; 10 positions agree with TRBD1. V lost 8 bases to trimming and J lost 5 bases; unmatched junction nucleotides: 11. The CDR3 runs to 16 residues. Germline values: CDR1 MNHNS, CDR2 SASEGT. CDR3 protein: CASGALPGQGTGELFF. In nucleotides, the CDR3 is TGTGCCAGCGGTGCCCTTCCGGGACAGGGGACCGGGGAGCTGTTTTTT.

The gene calls are TRBV6-1 and TRBJ1-5; D unresolved. This CDR3 has 13 residues. Germline lookup yields CDR1 MNHNS and CDR2 SASEGT. Deletions cut 7 bases from V and 9 bases from J, with 16 bases between. CDR3 bases: TGTGCCAGCAACCTAGGACCAGTGGGGCCCCAGCATTTT. Translation gives CASNLGPVGPQHF.

This chain connects TRBV30 to TRBJ2-5; unclear D gene. This CDR3 is built from 13 residues. Germline V gene lookup returns CDR1 GTSNPN and CDR2 SVGIG (reference sequence). V dropped 1 base and J dropped 1 base, with 7 bases sitting between them. CDR3 bases: TGTGCCTGGAGTGACATATTCCAAGAGACCCAGTACTTC. Its protein product is CAWSDIFQETQYF.

The chain recombines TRBV30 with TRBJ2-7; 10 bases are shared with TRBD1. Germline V gives CDR1 GTSNPN, CDR2 SVGIG (reference sequence). CDR3 size: 15 residues. V was clipped by 1 base and J by 3 bases; unmatched bases: 6. In DNA, the CDR3 is TGTGCCTGGAGTGGGGGGACAGGGGTATTCTACGAGCAGTACTTC. The encoded protein is CAWSGGTGVFYEQYF.

The chain has TRBV6-5 and TRBJ2-7, with 7 bases aligning to TRBD2. The germline CDR1 and CDR2 sequences are MNHEY and SVGAGI. The CDR3 has 12 amino acids. V dropped 6 bases and J dropped 5; count of bases not matched to a gene: 4. The CDR3 nucleotides are TGTGCCAGCAGGGGAGGGCGGCACGAGCAGTACTTC. It encodes CASRGGRHEQYF.

The genes are TRBV7-2 and TRBJ2-3; D gene ambiguous. This CDR3 is 14 amino acids long. Germline CDR1 SGHTA, CDR2 FQGNSA. V was cut by 1 base and J by 2 bases, with 7 bases left in between. Here the CDR3 reads CASSLVFTTDTQYF. As DNA, the CDR3 is TGTGCCAGCAGCTTAGTTTTTACCACAGATACGCAGTATTTT. The full variable domain, completed using reference TRBV7-2 and TRBJ2-3, is GAGVSQSPSNKVTEKGKDVELRCDPISGHTALYWYRQSLGQGLEFLIYFQGNSAPDKSGLPSDRFSAERTGGSVSTLTIQRTQQEDSAVYLCASSLVFTTDTQYFGPGTRLTVL.

V usage is TRBV30 and J usage is TRBJ2-5; tentatively, D is TRBD2 (6 bases). This CDR3 contains 13 residues. Germline V gives CDR1 GTSNPN, CDR2 SVGIG (reference sequence). V was pared by 4 bases and J by 5 bases, with 14 bases between. CDR3: CAWKGEVPETQYF. As DNA, the CDR3 is TGTGCCTGGAAAGGGGAGGTTCCTGAGACCCAGTACTTC. Full variable domain (remainder filled in from reference TRBV30 and TRBJ2-5): SQTIHQWPATLVQPVGSPLSLECTVEGTSNPNLYWYRQAAGRGLQLLFYSVGIGQISSEVPQNLSASRPQDRQFILSSKKLLLSDSGFYLCAWKGEVPETQYFGPGTRLLVL.

The V gene is TRBV7-9, the J gene TRBJ2-7; possibly TRBD2 for D (6 bases). Trimming took 3 bases from V and 11 from J, leaving 14 bases between them. From germline, CDR1 is SEHNR and CDR2 FQNEAQ (reference sequence). The CDR3 spans 12 residues. This CDR3 reads CASSFLGGGKYF. CDR3 sequence (DNA): TGTGCCAGCAGCTTTCTTGGAGGAGGGAAGTACTTC.